This TCR beta chain was captured in a study of blood T cell repertoires in COVID-19. Source study methods: Estimation of nucleated cell counts relied on the amplification of reference gene primers. The data were produced by immunoSEQ multiplex PCR, yet TCRdb's version contains in-frame clones alone and is incomplete. V, J and clone size were drawn from that table, and D and trimming were deduced from the DNA. Of about 220,000 clones listed, roughly 80% are singletons. This TCR derives from a human donor in a cohort sampled during active COVID-19. Material: peripheral blood.

Here the CDR3 DNA reads TGTGCCAGCAGGGGGACAGGGACCCACGAGCAGTACTTC. Amino acids: CASRGTGTHEQYF. The chain is built from TRBV28 and TRBJ2-7; 9 bases line up with TRBD1. The CDR3 runs 13 residues. Germline CDR1 reads MDHEN; CDR2 reads SYDVKM. The ends lost 6 bases at V and 5 bases at J; junction bases unmatched: 5.